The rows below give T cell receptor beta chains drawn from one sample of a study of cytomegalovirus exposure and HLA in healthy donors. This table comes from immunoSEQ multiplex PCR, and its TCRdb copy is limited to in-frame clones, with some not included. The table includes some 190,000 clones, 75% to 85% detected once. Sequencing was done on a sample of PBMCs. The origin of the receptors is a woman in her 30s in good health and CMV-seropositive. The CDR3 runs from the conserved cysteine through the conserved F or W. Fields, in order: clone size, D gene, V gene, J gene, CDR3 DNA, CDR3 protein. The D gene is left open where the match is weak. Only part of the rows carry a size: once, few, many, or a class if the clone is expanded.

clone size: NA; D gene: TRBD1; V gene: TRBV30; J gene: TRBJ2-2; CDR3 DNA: TGTGCCTGGAGGCGTCCGGGACAGGGGACCGGGGAGCTGTTTTTT; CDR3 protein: CAWRRPGQGTGELFF
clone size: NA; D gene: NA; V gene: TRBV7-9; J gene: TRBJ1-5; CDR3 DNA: TGTGCCAGCAGCTTAACAACAGGGTTGGGCAATCAGCCCCAGCATTTT; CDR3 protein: CASSLTTGLGNQPQHF
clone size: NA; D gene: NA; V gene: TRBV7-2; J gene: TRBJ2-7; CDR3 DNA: TGTGCCAGCAGCTTAGAGGGGTGGGCCACCGCCGAGCAGTACTTC; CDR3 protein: CASSLEGWATAEQYF
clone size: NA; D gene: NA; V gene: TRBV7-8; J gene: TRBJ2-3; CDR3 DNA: TGTGCCAGCAGCTTAGCGGGGAAACAGGTCACAGATACGCAGTATTTT; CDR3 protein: CASSLAGKQVTDTQYF
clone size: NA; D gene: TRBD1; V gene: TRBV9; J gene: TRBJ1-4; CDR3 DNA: TGTGCCAGCAGCGTAGGGGACAGGCCAACTAATGAAAAACTGTTTTTT; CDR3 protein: CASSVGDRPTNEKLFF
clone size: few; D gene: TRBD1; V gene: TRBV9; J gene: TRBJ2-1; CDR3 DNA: TGTGCCAGCAGCCCCCGACAGGGCCCCTGGGATGAGCAGTTCTTC; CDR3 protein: CASSPRQGPWDEQFF
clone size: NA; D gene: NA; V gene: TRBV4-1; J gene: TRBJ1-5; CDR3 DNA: TGCGCCAGCAGCCAAGAAGGGAGGGCTCAGCCCCAGCATTTT; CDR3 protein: CASSQEGRAQPQHF
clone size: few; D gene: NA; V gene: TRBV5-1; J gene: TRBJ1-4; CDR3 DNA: TGCGCCAGCAGCTTGGGGCCAGGAAGGACTAATGAAAAACTGTTTTTT; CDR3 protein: CASSLGPGRTNEKLFF
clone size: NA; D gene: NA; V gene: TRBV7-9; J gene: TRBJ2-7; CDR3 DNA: TGTGCCAGCAGCACCCTTGGGGGCGGCCAGTACTTC; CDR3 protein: CASSTLGGGQYF
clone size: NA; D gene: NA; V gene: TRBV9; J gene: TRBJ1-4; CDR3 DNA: TGTGCCAGCAGCGTGATGGCAGTCCCGAATGAAAAACTGTTTTTT; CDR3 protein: CASSVMAVPNEKLFF
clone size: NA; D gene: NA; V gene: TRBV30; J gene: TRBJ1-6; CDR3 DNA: TGTGCCTGGAGTGGGACAGTCAATTCACCCCTCCACTTT; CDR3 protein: CAWSGTVNSPLHF
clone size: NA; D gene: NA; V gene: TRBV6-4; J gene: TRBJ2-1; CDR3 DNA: TGTGCCAGCAGTGTGGAGGAGACGCCCTACAATGAGCAGTTCTTC; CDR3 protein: CASSVEETPYNEQFF
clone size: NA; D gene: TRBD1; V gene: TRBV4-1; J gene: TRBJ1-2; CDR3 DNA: TGCGCCAGCAGCCAAGGGGACAGGGAAAATGGCTACACCTTC; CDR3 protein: CASSQGDRENGYTF
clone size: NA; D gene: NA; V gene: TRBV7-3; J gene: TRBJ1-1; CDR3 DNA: TGTGCCAGCAGCCCACAAGTAAACACTGAAGCTTTCTTT; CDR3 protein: CASSPQVNTEAFF
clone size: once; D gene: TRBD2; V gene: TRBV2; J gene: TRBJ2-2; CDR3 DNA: TGTGCCAGCAGCCGTGGCGGGGGCACCGGGGAGCTGTTTTTT; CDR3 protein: CASSRGGGTGELFF
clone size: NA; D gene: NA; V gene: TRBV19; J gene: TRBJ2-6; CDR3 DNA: TGTGCCAGTAGTCACAGGGTGTATGGGGCCAACGTCCTGACTTTC; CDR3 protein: CASSHRVYGANVLTF
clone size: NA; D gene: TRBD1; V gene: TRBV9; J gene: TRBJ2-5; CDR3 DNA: TGTGCCAGCAGCGTAGCGACAGGGGGCCCCCAGTACTTC; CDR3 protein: CASSVATGGPQYF
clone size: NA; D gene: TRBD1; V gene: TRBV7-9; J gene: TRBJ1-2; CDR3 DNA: TGTGCCAGCAGCCCTCGGACAGGGTGGAAGGATGGCTACACCTTC; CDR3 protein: CASSPRTGWKDGYTF
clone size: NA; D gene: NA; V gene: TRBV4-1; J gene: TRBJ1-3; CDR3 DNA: TGCGCCAGCAGCCAAACAGCCGGAAACACCATATATTTT; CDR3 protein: CASSQTAGNTIYF
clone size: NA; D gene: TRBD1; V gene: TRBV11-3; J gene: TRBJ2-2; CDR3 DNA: TGTGCCAGCAGCCCCGGGACAGGGGTCACCGGGGAGCTGTTTTTT; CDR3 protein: CASSPGTGVTGELFF
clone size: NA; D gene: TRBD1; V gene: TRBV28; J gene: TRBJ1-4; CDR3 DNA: TGTGCCAGCAGACTGACAGGGGAAAAACTGTTTTTT; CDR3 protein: CASRLTGEKLFF
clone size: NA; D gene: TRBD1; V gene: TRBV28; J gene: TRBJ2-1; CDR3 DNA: TGTGCCACCCGGGACAGAAAAGCCTACAATGAGCAGTTCTTC; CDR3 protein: CATRDRKAYNEQFF
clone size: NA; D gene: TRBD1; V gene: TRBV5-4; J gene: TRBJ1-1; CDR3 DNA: TGTGCCAGCAGCTCCCAGGACAGGAAGGGCACTGAAGCTTTCTTT; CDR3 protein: CASSSQDRKGTEAFF
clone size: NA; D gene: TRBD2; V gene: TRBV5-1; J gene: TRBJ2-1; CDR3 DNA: TGCGCCAGTCAAAGGGCGGGGGACTATGACAATGAGCAGTTCTTC; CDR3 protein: CASQRAGDYDNEQFF
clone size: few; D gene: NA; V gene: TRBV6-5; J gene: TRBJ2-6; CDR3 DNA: TGTGCCAGCAGTTACGCGGTTGGTGGGGCCAACGTCCTGACTTTC; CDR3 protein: CASSYAVGGANVLTF
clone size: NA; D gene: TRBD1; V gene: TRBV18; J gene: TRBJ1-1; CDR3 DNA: TGTGCCAGCTCACCTTCACGGACCGGGACAGGGACATGGAACACTGAAGCTTTCTTT; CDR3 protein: CASSPSRTGTGTWNTEAFF
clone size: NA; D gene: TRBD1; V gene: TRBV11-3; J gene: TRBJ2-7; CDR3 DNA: TGTGCCAGCAGCAAGAGGGACAGGAGGGTCTCCTACGAGCAGTACTTC; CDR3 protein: CASSKRDRRVSYEQYF
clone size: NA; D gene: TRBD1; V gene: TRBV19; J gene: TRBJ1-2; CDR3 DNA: TGTGCCAGTAGTTTGGGACAGCATGGCTACACCTTC; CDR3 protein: CASSLGQHGYTF
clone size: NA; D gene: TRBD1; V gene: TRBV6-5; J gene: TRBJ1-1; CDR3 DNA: TGTGCCAGCAGTTACTCGGTACAGGGGGGCACTGAAGCTTTCTTT; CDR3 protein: CASSYSVQGGTEAFF
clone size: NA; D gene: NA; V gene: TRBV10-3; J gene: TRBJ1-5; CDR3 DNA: TGTGCCACAAAGGGGGGGAGTGGACAGCCCCAGCATTTT; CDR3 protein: CATKGGSGQPQHF
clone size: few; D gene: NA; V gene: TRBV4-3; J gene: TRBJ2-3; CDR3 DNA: TGCGCCAGCAGCCGGACAGTCACAGATACGCAGTATTTT; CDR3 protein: CASSRTVTDTQYF
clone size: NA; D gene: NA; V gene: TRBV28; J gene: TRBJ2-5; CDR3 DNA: TGTGCCAGCAGTTTACGTGGGGCGACCCAGTACTTC; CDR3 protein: CASSLRGATQYF
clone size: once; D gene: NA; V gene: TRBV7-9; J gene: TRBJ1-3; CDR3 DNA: TGTGCCAGCAGGGAGGCGGAGGGAAACACCATATATTTT; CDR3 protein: CASREAEGNTIYF
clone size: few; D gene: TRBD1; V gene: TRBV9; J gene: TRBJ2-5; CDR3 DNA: TGTGCCAGCAGCGTCCAAGACAGGGGGTCCCAGTACTTC; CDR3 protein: CASSVQDRGSQYF
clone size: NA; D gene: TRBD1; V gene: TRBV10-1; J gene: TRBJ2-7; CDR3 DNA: TGCGCCAGCAGTGCGGACAGGGGGCCGGACGAGCAGTACTTC; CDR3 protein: CASSADRGPDEQYF
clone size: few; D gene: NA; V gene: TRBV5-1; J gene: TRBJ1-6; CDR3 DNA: TGCGCCAGCACACTGTCCCAGGGCGGATCACCCCTCCACTTT; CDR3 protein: CASTLSQGGSPLHF
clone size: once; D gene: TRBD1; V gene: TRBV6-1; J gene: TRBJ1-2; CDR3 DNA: TGTGCCAGCAACCCGAATCGCGGGACAGTATATGGCTACACCTTC; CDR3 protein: CASNPNRGTVYGYTF
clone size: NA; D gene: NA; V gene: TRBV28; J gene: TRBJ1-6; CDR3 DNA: TGTGCCAGCAGTTTAAGAGGCAGCGGGGATTCACCCCTCCACTTT; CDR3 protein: CASSLRGSGDSPLHF
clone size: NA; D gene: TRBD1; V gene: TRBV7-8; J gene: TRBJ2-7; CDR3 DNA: TGTGCCAGCAGCTTAGATCGGGACAGCTACGAGCAGTACTTC; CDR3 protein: CASSLDRDSYEQYF
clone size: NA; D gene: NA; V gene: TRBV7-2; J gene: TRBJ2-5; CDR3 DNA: TGTGCCAGCAGCTTTAGGGGCCAAGAGACCCAGTACTTC; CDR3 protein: CASSFRGQETQYF
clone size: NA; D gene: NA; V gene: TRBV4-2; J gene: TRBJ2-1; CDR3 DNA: TGTGCCAGCAGCCCCTCCCCCGGGTCCTACAATGAGCAGTTCTTC; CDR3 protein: CASSPSPGSYNEQFF
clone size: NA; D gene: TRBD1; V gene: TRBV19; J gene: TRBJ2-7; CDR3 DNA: TGTGCCAGTAGTATTGGACAGGGTTCCTACGAGCAGTACTTC; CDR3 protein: CASSIGQGSYEQYF
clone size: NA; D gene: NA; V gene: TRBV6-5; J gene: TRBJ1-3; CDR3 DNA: TGTGCCAGCAGTTTGGCCTCTGGAAACACCATATATTTT; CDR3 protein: CASSLASGNTIYF
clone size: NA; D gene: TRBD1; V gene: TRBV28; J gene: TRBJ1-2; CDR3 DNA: TGTGCCAGCAGACCCACAGGGGTCTATGGCTACACCTTC; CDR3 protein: CASRPTGVYGYTF
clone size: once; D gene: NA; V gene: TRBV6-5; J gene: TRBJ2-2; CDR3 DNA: TGTGCCAGCAGTCATTTCTACAGCACCGGGGAGCTGTTTTTT; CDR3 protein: CASSHFYSTGELFF
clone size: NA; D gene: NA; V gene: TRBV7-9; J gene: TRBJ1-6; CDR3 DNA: TGTGCCAGCAGCCCCGAGAGCTCCTATAATTCACCCCTCCACTTT; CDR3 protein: CASSPESSYNSPLHF
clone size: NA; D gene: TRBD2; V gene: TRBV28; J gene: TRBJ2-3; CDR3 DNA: TGTGCCAGCAGTTTATCGGCTAGCGGGGGGGCCGGAGATACGCAGTATTTT; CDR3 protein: CASSLSASGGAGDTQYF